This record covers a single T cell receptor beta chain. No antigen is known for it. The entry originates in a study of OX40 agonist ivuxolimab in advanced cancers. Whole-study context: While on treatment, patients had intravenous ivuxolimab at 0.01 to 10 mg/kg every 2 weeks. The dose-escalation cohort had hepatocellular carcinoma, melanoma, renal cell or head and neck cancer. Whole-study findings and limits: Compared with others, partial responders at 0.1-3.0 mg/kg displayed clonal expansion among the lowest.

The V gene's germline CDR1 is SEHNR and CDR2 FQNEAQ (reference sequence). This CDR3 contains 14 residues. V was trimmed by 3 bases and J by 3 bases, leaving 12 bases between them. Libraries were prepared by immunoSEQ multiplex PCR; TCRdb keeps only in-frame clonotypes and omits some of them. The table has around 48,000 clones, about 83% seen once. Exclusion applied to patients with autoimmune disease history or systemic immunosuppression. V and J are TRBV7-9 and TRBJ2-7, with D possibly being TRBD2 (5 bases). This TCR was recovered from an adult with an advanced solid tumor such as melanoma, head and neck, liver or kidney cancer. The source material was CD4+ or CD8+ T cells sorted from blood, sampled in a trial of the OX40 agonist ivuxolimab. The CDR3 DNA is TGTGCCAGCAGCTTTACGGATCGGGGCTACGAGCAGTACTTC. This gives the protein CASSFTDRGYEQYF. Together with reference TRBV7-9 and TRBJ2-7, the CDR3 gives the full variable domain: DTGVSQNPRHKITKRGQNVTFRCDPISEHNRLYWYRQTLGQGPEFLTYFQNEAQLEKSRLLSDRFSAERPKGSFSTLEIQRTEQGDSAMYLCASSFTDRGYEQYFGPGTRLTVT.